This T cell receptor (beta chain) was profiled in a study of human T cells and chemical hapten exposure. Study-level points and caveats: Expanded TCRs grouped into significantly more large CDR3 similarity clusters than controls produced.

There are many counts of this clonotype. What it recognizes is unknown. With V trimmed by 4 bases and J by 6 bases, 9 bases remained unmatched. The germline V gene encodes CDR1 MNHEY and CDR2 SMNVEV (reference sequence). The CDR3 runs 15 residues. Library construction involved attaching unique molecular identifiers to individual cDNA molecules, which allowed quantitative, reproducible TCR counting. One entry per CDR3 protein, called by TCRdb with MiXCR from the RACE reads. Of about 70,000 distinct CDR3 sequences in the sample, approximately 10% are singletons; the top ten hold 5.2%. Time point meaning: pre-sensitization, week 0. As for treatment: therapeutic diphenylcyclopropenone sensitization with weekly scalp DPC. Alopecia patients deemed DPC-suitable, aged 18 to 70, excluding pregnancy.

The material was whole blood, obtained in connection with sensitization to the hapten diphenylcyclopropenone (DPC). The rearrangement links TRBV27 to TRBJ1-1; 9 positions agree with TRBD1. This receptor was taken from a woman between 45 and 60 years old with alopecia areata. Some clones in this sample may be carry-over from other donors' samples. CDR3 amino acids: CASSSYRGRGAEAFF. For the CDR3, the DNA is TGTGCCAGCAGTTCGTACAGGGGGCGCGGGGCTGAAGCTTTCTTT.